This TCR beta chain was captured in a study of graft-versus-host responses after intestinal transplantation. Germline V CDR1 and CDR2: MDHEN, SYDVKM. The germline V and J ends were trimmed by 3 bases and 0 bases, with 9 bases remaining between them. This CDR3 has 15 residues. Repertoires were generated with immunoSEQ multiplex PCR, while TCRdb's copy carries only in-frame clones and drops some. The profile covers about 21,000 clones, with about 57% appearing a single time and 0.95% to 1.1% taken by the ten largest. The sample holds a few counts of this clone. V and J are TRBV28 and TRBJ2-1, with D uncertain. The clonotype originates from a human patient who received an intestinal transplant. The sample consisted of alloreactive CD4+ T cells from a mixed lymphocyte reaction culture, taken before intestinal transplant. Subset reported: CFSE-low proliferating T cells sorted from roughly six-day pre-transplant mixed lymphocyte reaction (GvH or HvG direction). This CDR3 reads CASSLAPVSYNEQFF. DNA of the CDR3: TGTGCCAGCAGTTTGGCCCCAGTCTCCTACAATGAGCAGTTCTTC.